This T cell receptor beta chain was observed in a study of blood T cell repertoires in COVID-19. As for the study in general: The study drew acute and convalescent COVID-19 samples from the United States, Italy and Spain.

The CDR3 covers 15 residues. Per the germline V gene, CDR1 is MNHEY and CDR2 is SVGEGT. The V gene end was trimmed by 5 bases and the J gene end by 8 bases; junction bases not matched to a gene: 10. Some clones are missing from TCRdb's copy, which holds only in-frame ones; the method was immunoSEQ multiplex PCR. The data contain roughly 79,000 clones, roughly 86% of them singletons. Sequencing was performed on peripheral blood. This TCR derives from a woman in her forties or fifties with acute or convalescent COVID-19. V gene TRBV6-2 or TRBV6-3 combines with J gene TRBJ2-1; 9 nucleotides agree with TRBD2. CDR3 amino acids: CASSPGGGAIYEQFF. The CDR3 bases are TGTGCCAGCAGTCCCGGCGGGGGGGCCATATATGAGCAGTTCTTC.